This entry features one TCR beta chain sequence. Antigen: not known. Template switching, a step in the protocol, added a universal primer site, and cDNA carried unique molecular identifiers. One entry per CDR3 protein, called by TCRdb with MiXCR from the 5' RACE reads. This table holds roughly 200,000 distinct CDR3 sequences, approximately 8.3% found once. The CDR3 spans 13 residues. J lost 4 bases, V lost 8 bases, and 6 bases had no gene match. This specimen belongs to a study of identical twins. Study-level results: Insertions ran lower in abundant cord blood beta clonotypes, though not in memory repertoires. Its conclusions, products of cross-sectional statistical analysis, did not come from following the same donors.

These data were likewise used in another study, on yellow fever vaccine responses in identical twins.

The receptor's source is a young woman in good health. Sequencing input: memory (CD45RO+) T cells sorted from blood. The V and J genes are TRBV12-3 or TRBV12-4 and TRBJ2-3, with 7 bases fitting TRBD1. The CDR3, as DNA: TGTGCCAGCGGCTTGAGGGGGCCAGATACGCAGTATTTT. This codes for CASGLRGPDTQYF.